These 11 T cell receptor beta chains originate from one sample sequenced in a study of blood T cell repertoires in COVID-19. This table comes from immunoSEQ multiplex PCR, and its TCRdb copy is limited to in-frame clones, with some not included. This repertoire shows approximately 450,000 clones, 85% to 90% found once; its top ten account for 1% to 1.3%. Source material: PBMCs or T cells enriched from blood (not recorded which). These receptors were collected from a man younger than 40 who had recovered from COVID-19.

This chain links TRBV12-5 with TRBJ1-2; D ambiguous. V lost 5 bases and J 4 bases, leaving 14 bases between the germline ends. CDR1 is LGHNT, CDR2 FRNRAP, per germline. The CDR3 is 14 residues long. DNA of the CDR3: TGTGCTAGTGGTGTCCCTCGGAGGGCCTATGGCTACACCTTC. Its translation is CASGVPRRAYGYTF.

In the case of this clone: One end of the junction varies from germline; a read error may be responsible. CDR3 amino acids: CASSIATGGQETQYF. In DNA form, the CDR3 reads TGTGCCAGCAGCATAGCAACGGGGGGCCAAGAGACCCAGTACTTC. The genes are TRBV7-7 and TRBJ2-5, with 7 bases aligning to TRBD2. Per germline, CDR1 SSHAT and CDR2 FNYEAQ (reference sequence). The CDR3 spans 15 residues.

This clone was seen more than once but under ten times. The rearrangement joins TRBV10-3 to TRBJ1-2; D is ambiguous. This CDR3 spans 14 amino acids. Trimming removed 6 bases from V and 0 bases from J, with 11 bases in between. From germline, CDR1 is ENHRY and CDR2 SYGVKD. CDR3 nucleotide sequence: TGTGCCATCAGCCAGGATATAGCTAACTATGGCTACACCTTC. It is translated as CAISQDIANYGYTF.

This rearrangement joins TRBV7-9 to TRBJ1-1; TRBD1 is a possible D gene (5 bases). Trimming removed 5 bases from V and 3 bases from J, with 10 bases in between. The germline V gene encodes CDR1 SEHNR and CDR2 FQNEAQ (reference sequence). This CDR3 comprises 13 residues. The DNA of the CDR3 is TGTGCCAGCAGCAAAATCAGGGACACTGAAGCTTTCTTT. Its translation: CASSKIRDTEAFF.

The V and J genes are TRBV18 and TRBJ2-1, with D unresolved. Germline CDR1 reads KGHSH; CDR2 reads LQKENI. V lost 2 bases, J lost 8 bases, and 4 bases lay in between. This CDR3 is built from 11 residues. The CDR3 is CASSPSDEQFF. CDR3 sequence (DNA): TGTGCCAGCTCACCATCGGATGAGCAGTTCTTC.

The CDR3 bases are TGTGCCAGCAGCCCTAGCGGGAGAGGAAAAACAGATACGCAGTATTTT. It codes for CASSPSGRGKTDTQYF. The J gene is TRBJ2-3, the V gene TRBV28; 10 bases are shared with TRBD2. Germline values: CDR1 MDHEN, CDR2 SYDVKM. This CDR3 has 16 residues. V shed 6 bases and J 3 bases; nucleotides not matched to a gene: 9.

The chain recombines TRBV24-1 with TRBJ2-1; no clear D. Germline-derived CDR1 and CDR2 are KGHDR and SFDVKD. The CDR3 runs 13 residues. The V end was cut by 5 bases, the J end by 0 bases, with 4 bases between. DNA for the CDR3: TGTGCCACCAGTGCGGGCTCCTACAATGAGCAGTTCTTC. This translates into CATSAGSYNEQFF.

This chain joins TRBV7-3 and TRBJ1-1, with a weak D call TRBD1 (5 bases). The CDR3 is made up of 12 amino acids. V was cut by 5 bases and J by 4 bases, with 8 bases left in between. Germline CDR1 and CDR2: SGHTA and FQGTGA. CDR3: CASSGGGTEAFF. The CDR3 DNA is TGTGCCAGCAGCGGGGGAGGCACTGAAGCTTTCTTT.

The gene calls are TRBV10-1 and TRBJ1-5, with D unresolved. Germline CDR1 is WNHNN and CDR2 is SYGVQD (reference sequence). CDR3 size: 14 residues. V was shortened by 3 bases and J by 4 bases, with 10 bases between the two germline ends. The CDR3 here is CASSDGQPNQPQHF. The CDR3 coding sequence is TGCGCCAGCAGTGATGGGCAGCCTAATCAGCCCCAGCATTTT.

The table lists this clone with a count of one. The V gene is TRBV7-8, the J gene TRBJ1-1; 7 bases are shared with TRBD1. Trimming removed 5 bases from V and 1 base from J; junction bases left unmatched: 7. Germline V gives CDR1 SGHVS, CDR2 FQNEAQ. The CDR3 has 15 residues. The CDR3 region is CASSQRTGQNTEAFF. The CDR3 bases are TGTGCCAGCAGCCAACGGACAGGACAGAACACTGAAGCTTTCTTT.

This sequence joins TRBV10-3 and TRBJ1-3, with TRBD1 matching over 8 bases. J gave up 9 bases and V 0 bases, and 16 bases lay outside the gene matches. The CDR3 runs to 18 residues. Germline V gene data show CDR1 as ENHRY and CDR2 as SYGVKD. The CDR3 nucleotides read TGTGCCATCAGTGAGTCGGCTGGACAGGGCCAAGTCCGGGGCACCATATATTTT. Protein product: CAISESAGQGQVRGTIYF.